In this sample, the clone carrying this T cell receptor (beta chain) turned up many times. The source of the sample is a study of human T cells and chemical hapten exposure. For the study at large: Patients had diphenylcyclopropenone applied to the scalp weekly throughout the roughly 22-week study.

The time point is: patch test 1, 2 weeks after DPC sensitization. Treatment specified: therapeutic diphenylcyclopropenone sensitization with weekly scalp DPC. Unfractionated whole blood was the source from which total RNA was extracted. During construction of the library, unique molecular identifiers were attached to individual cDNA molecules for quantitative, reproducible TCR counting. As originally analysed: Ranging from roughly 23,224 to 690,600, TCR counts per sample had a median value of 95,638. MiXCR was run by TCRdb on the RACE reads, yielding one entry per CDR3 protein. The V and J calls and clone size are TCRdb's, not the authors'. The table includes roughly 380,000 distinct CDR3 sequences, around 5% detected once. Sequences were derived from whole blood, sampled in connection with sensitization to the hapten diphenylcyclopropenone (DPC). This clonotype was obtained from a woman aged 45 to 65 with alopecia areata. Some clones in this sample may be carry-over from other donors' samples.

The CDR3 nucleotides read TGTGCCAGCAGGCTGCCGGGGAACACTGAAGCTTTCTTT. This translates into CASRLPGNTEAFF. The rearrangement uses TRBV6-1 and TRBJ1-1; the D is unclear. Germline V lookup: CDR1 MNHNS, CDR2 SASEGT. The CDR3 contains 13 residues. V was pared by 6 bases and J by 1 base, with 9 bases between.